The 13 T cell receptor beta chains listed next were all sequenced from one sample in a study of blood T cell repertoires in COVID-19. Data came from immunoSEQ multiplex PCR; TCRdb stores just in-frame clones and leaves some out. The top ten clones hold 1.9% of a sample with over 200,000 clones, about 90% of them seen once. Sequenced material: peripheral blood. These receptors were taken from a man aged 35 to 55 with active or convalescent COVID-19.

The chain is built from TRBV10-1 and TRBJ1-4; 7 bases match TRBD1. Trimming cost V 7 bases and J 7 bases; bases outside gene matches: 6. Germline CDR1 reads WNHNN; CDR2 reads SYGVQD (reference sequence). This CDR3 contains 13 residues. The CDR3: CASNDRAGEKLFF. CDR3 DNA sequence: TGCGCCAGCAACGACAGGGCCGGTGAAAAACTGTTTTTT.

This clone was observed a single time. The genes are TRBV11-2 and TRBJ2-1, with 13 bases identical to TRBD2. Trimming cost V 0 bases and J 4 bases; bases outside gene matches: 12. CDR3 length: 20 residues. Germline CDR1 reads SGHAT; CDR2 reads FQNNGV. For the CDR3, the DNA is TGTGCCAGCAGCTTAGAGGGCCGGGGAACTAGCGGGAGGGGTTACAATGAGCAGTTCTTC. Protein: CASSLEGRGTSGRGYNEQFF.

The chain has TRBV7-2 and TRBJ2-3; weak D call: TRBD2 (5 bases). Germline V gives CDR1 SGHTA, CDR2 FQGNSA. The CDR3 runs to 16 residues. Trimming shortened V by 1 base and J by 0 bases, and 11 bases separated the two germline ends. CDR3 nucleotides: TGTGCCAGCAGCTTAGTTGCAGCGGTAAGCACAGATACGCAGTATTTT. This codes for CASSLVAAVSTDTQYF.

J is TRBJ2-7 and V is TRBV6-5, with TRBD1 matching over 7 bases. CDR1 is MNHEY and CDR2 is SVGAGI in the germline V gene. V shed 3 bases and J 2 bases; nucleotides not matched to a gene: 4. The CDR3 consists of 14 residues. The CDR3 DNA reads as TGTGCCAGCAGTTATGGGCAGGGGGCCTACGAGCAGTACTTC. Residues: CASSYGQGAYEQYF.

The count of this clone is one. CDR3 DNA: TGTGCCAGCAGTTTCTTCGCGGGAGGGCCCTACGAGCAGTACTTC. Translation gives CASSFFAGGPYEQYF. The chain carries TRBV27 and TRBJ2-7, with 9 bases identical to TRBD2. CDR3 length: 15 amino acids. Germline V gives CDR1 MNHEY, CDR2 SMNVEV (reference sequence). After removal of 3 bases from V and 2 bases from J, the junction contained 5 bases not matched to a gene.

V is TRBV19 and J is TRBJ2-3, with 11 bases that match TRBD1. V gave up 4 bases and J gave up 2 bases; unmatched junction bases: 5. The CDR3 sequence is 16 residues long. Looked up from germline, CDR1 is LNHDA and CDR2 is SQIVND (reference sequence). The CDR3 here is CASSKRTGGYTDTQYF. The CDR3 coding sequence is TGTGCCAGTAGTAAGAGGACAGGGGGCTACACAGATACGCAGTATTTT.

In its sample, this clone was seen a few times. An end of the junction does not agree with germline; a read error may underlie this. The chain has TRBV2 and TRBJ1-1, with D perhaps TRBD1 (6 bases). CDR1 is SNHLY, CDR2 FYNNEI, per germline. The CDR3 extends over 13 amino acids. CDR3 DNA: TGTGCCAGCGGTGAACAGGGGAACACTGAAGCTTTCTTT. Amino acids: CASGEQGNTEAFF.

V usage is TRBV30 and J usage is TRBJ2-1; D gene uncertain. This CDR3 has 13 amino acids. The V end was cut by 0 bases, the J end by 4 bases, with 7 bases between. Germline lookup yields CDR1 GTSNPN and CDR2 SVGIG (reference sequence). In DNA, the CDR3 is TGTGCCTGGAGTGTAAGAGTATACAATGAGCAGTTCTTC. Encoded protein: CAWSVRVYNEQFF.

V usage is TRBV19 and J usage is TRBJ2-1; a weak D match, TRBD2 (5 bases). The CDR3 runs 17 residues. The germline V gene encodes CDR1 LNHDA and CDR2 SQIVND (reference sequence). The ends were cut back, 4 bases at V and 2 bases at J, with 18 bases in the middle. CDR3 nucleotide sequence: TGTGCCAGTAGTACCCTCTCGGGGAGCGGCACCTACAATGAGCAGTTCTTC. Its translation: CASSTLSGSGTYNEQFF.

The chain has TRBV11-2 and TRBJ1-1, with D perhaps TRBD1 (6 bases). CDR3 length equals 16 residues. The germline V and J ends were trimmed by 3 bases and 1 base, with 15 bases remaining between them. Germline CDR1 SGHAT, CDR2 FQNNGV. The CDR3 DNA reads as TGTGCCAGCAGCTTGGGGAAGGGGACATCGAACACTGAAGCTTTCTTT. This sequence encodes CASSLGKGTSNTEAFF.

The gene calls are TRBV30 and TRBJ1-4; D ambiguous. V dropped 1 base and J dropped 11 bases, with 8 bases sitting between them. The CDR3 runs 11 residues. CDR1 GTSNPN and CDR2 SVGIG come from the germline V gene (reference sequence). The CDR3 protein is CAWSGTAKLFF. The CDR3, as DNA: TGTGCCTGGAGTGGAACAGCCAAACTGTTTTTT. Complete variable domain (other parts from reference TRBV30 and TRBJ1-4): SQTIHQWPATLVQPVGSPLSLECTVEGTSNPNLYWYRQAAGRGLQLLFYSVGIGQISSEVPQNLSASRPQDRQFILSSKKLLLSDSGFYLCAWSGTAKLFFGSGTQLSVL.

This chain links TRBV21-1 with TRBJ1-5; no DNA check was done on the table's D call, TRBD1. TRBV21-1 is marked as a pseudogene. There are 19 residues in the CDR3. The CDR3 DNA reads TGTGCCAGCAGCTCCGTATTGGACGAGGGGGCAGAGTACAATCAGCCCCAGCATTTT. Residues: CASSSVLDEGAEYNQPQHF.

A few counts support this clone. The sample carries other DNA sequences with the same CDR3. The V and J genes are TRBV28 and TRBJ1-5, with 11 nucleotides matching TRBD1. This CDR3 has 16 amino acids. Looked up from germline, CDR1 is MDHEN and CDR2 is SYDVKM. The ends lost 5 bases at V and 1 base at J; junction bases unmatched: 4. In DNA form, the CDR3 reads TGTGCCAGCAGTCCCGGGACAGGGGGAAGCAATCAGCCCCAGCATTTT. Amino acids: CASSPGTGGSNQPQHF.